The rows below give T cell receptor beta chains drawn from one sample of a study of shared clonotypes between healthy human individuals. Data came from immunoSEQ multiplex PCR; TCRdb stores just in-frame clones and leaves some out. Of millions of clones listed, 85% to 95% are singletons. The sample comprised naive CD8+ T cells from PBMCs. These TCRs come from a man aged 18 to 30 in good health. Some clones in this sample may be carry-over from other donors' samples. Both conserved end residues are part of each CDR3. Each record gives: clone size, V gene, D gene, J gene, CDR3 protein, CDR3 DNA. A D gene is named only where the DNA matches it firmly. Rows give clone size only sometimes, using once, few, many, or a class for an expanded clone.

NA	TRBV4-1	NA	TRBJ1-2	CASSQIGMWNYGYTF	TGCGCCAGCAGCCAAATAGGGATGTGGAACTATGGCTACACCTTC
NA	TRBV25-1	NA	TRBJ1-2	CASSGRQDYGYTF	TGTGCCAGCAGTGGGAGACAGGACTATGGCTACACCTTC
NA	TRBV28	NA	TRBJ2-3	CASKDSPSTDTQYF	TGTGCCAGCAAGGACAGCCCTAGCACAGATACGCAGTATTTT
once	TRBV2	NA	TRBJ1-4	CASNDPRNGNEKLFF	TGTGCCAGCAATGATCCCCGGAATGGTAATGAAAAACTGTTTTTT
NA	TRBV4-2	TRBD2	TRBJ2-1	CASSQDFLLAGLGNEQFF	TGTGCCAGCAGCCAAGATTTCCTACTAGCGGGCCTCGGAAATGAGCAGTTCTTC
NA	TRBV15	NA	TRBJ2-5	CATSDSVGGQETQYF	TGTGCCACCAGCGACAGTGTCGGGGGCCAAGAGACCCAGTACTTC
NA	TRBV6-5	TRBD2	TRBJ2-7	CASRAGGEFHEQYF	TGTGCCAGCAGGGCCGGGGGGGAATTTCACGAGCAGTACTTC
NA	TRBV19	NA	TRBJ1-3	CASSEGGVGNTIYF	TGTGCCAGTAGTGAAGGAGGGGTTGGAAACACCATATATTTT
NA	TRBV27	TRBD2	TRBJ2-2	CASTPQLAGGPPPGELFF	TGTGCCAGCACACCTCAACTAGCGGGAGGCCCTCCCCCCGGGGAGCTGTTTTTT
few	TRBV19	NA	TRBJ1-1	CASREFTNTEAFF	TGTGCCAGTAGGGAATTTACGAACACTGAAGCTTTCTTT
few	TRBV30	NA	TRBJ2-2	CAWSAANTGELFF	TGTGCCTGGAGTGCAGCGAACACCGGGGAGCTGTTTTTT
NA	TRBV19	TRBD1	TRBJ1-2	CASSIDHRDRLVLRYGYTF	TGTGCCAGTAGTATTGACCATCGGGACAGGCTGGTTTTACGGTATGGCTACACCTTC
few	TRBV7-9	NA	TRBJ1-2	CASSPEGGYTF	TGTGCCAGCAGCCCCGAGGGGGGCTACACCTTC
NA	TRBV30	TRBD1	TRBJ2-4	CAWSGTGNIQYF	TGTGCCTGGAGTGGGACAGGGAACATTCAGTACTTC
NA	TRBV6-5	NA	TRBJ2-1	CASSRGGTPNNEQFF	TGTGCCAGCAGCAGGGGGGGGACCCCGAACAATGAGCAGTTCTTC
NA	TRBV11-3	TRBD1	TRBJ2-7	CASSPEVGQLYEQYF	TGTGCCAGCAGCCCCGAGGTGGGACAGCTATACGAGCAGTACTTC
NA	TRBV27	TRBD1	TRBJ1-2	CASSYRQGRDGYTF	TGTGCCAGCAGTTATAGACAGGGCCGGGATGGCTACACCTTC
NA	TRBV27	TRBD1	TRBJ2-5	CASSPRQGQETQYF	TGTGCCAGCAGTCCCAGACAGGGGCAAGAGACCCAGTACTTC
NA	TRBV7-9	TRBD1	TRBJ2-7	CASSLSLGQTSSYEQYF	TGTGCCAGCAGCTTATCCCTGGGACAGACCAGCTCCTACGAGCAGTACTTC
NA	TRBV28	TRBD1	TRBJ1-2	CASRPQGRIGGYTF	TGTGCCAGCAGACCACAGGGGCGTATAGGCGGCTACACCTTC
NA	TRBV28	NA	TRBJ2-1	CASSFHRIGNEQFF	TGTGCCAGCAGTTTCCACAGGATCGGGAATGAGCAGTTCTTC
NA	TRBV7-9	TRBD1	TRBJ2-1	CASSRQGYNEQFF	TGTGCCAGCAGCCGACAGGGCTACAATGAGCAGTTCTTC
NA	TRBV5-1	TRBD1	TRBJ2-1	CASSGSQGQLGFFSSYNEQFF	TGCGCCAGCAGCGGGAGTCAGGGACAGCTTGGCTTCTTTAGCTCCTACAATGAGCAGTTCTTC
NA	TRBV27	TRBD2	TRBJ2-3	CASSQRTSAGEGDTQYF	TGTGCCAGCAGTCAAAGGACTAGCGCCGGAGAGGGAGATACGCAGTATTTT
NA	TRBV28	NA	TRBJ1-4	CASSFNEKLFF	TGTGCCAGCAGTTTTAATGAAAAACTGTTTTTT
NA	TRBV5-4	NA	TRBJ1-3	CASSLGGTSGNTIYF	TGTGCCAGCAGCTTGGGGGGGACCTCTGGAAACACCATATATTTT
NA	TRBV7-9	NA	TRBJ2-7	CASSPTRRDEQYF	TGTGCCAGCAGCCCCACTAGGAGGGACGAGCAGTACTTC
NA	TRBV4-1	NA	TRBJ2-1	CASSLAPPQTTYNEQFF	TGCGCCAGCAGCCTAGCGCCCCCACAGACCACCTACAATGAGCAGTTCTTC
NA	TRBV7-9	NA	TRBJ2-7	CASSLEARSYEQYF	TGTGCCAGCAGCTTAGAGGCTCGCTCCTACGAGCAGTACTTC
NA	TRBV5-4	NA	TRBJ2-7	CASSSGLSSYEQYF	TGTGCCAGCAGCTCAGGGCTTAGCTCCTACGAGCAGTACTTC
NA	TRBV27	TRBD1	TRBJ2-7	CASTPGQGAYEQYF	TGTGCCAGCACTCCGGGACAGGGGGCCTACGAGCAGTACTTC
NA	TRBV10-3	NA	TRBJ1-3	CAITTTLGNTIYF	TGTGCCATCACCACAACCCTGGGAAACACCATATATTTT
NA	TRBV27	NA	TRBJ2-3	CASSRLDTDTQYF	TGTGCCAGCAGTCGCCTGGACACAGATACGCAGTATTTT
NA	TRBV14	NA	TRBJ2-5	CASSQDRRETQYF	TGTGCCAGCAGCCAAGACCGGCGGGAGACCCAGTACTTC
NA	TRBV25-1	NA	TRBJ1-1	CVSRADSISTEAFF	TGTGTCAGCAGGGCGGACAGTATATCCACTGAAGCTTTCTTT
NA	TRBV28	NA	TRBJ2-7	CASSWPSYEQYF	TGTGCCAGCAGTTGGCCGTCCTACGAGCAGTACTTC
NA	TRBV9	TRBD2	TRBJ2-7	CASSVSGRAPHEQYF	TGTGCCAGCAGCGTTAGCGGGAGGGCCCCCCACGAGCAGTACTTC
NA	TRBV18	NA	TRBJ1-1	CASSPPSRGTEAFF	TGTGCCAGCTCACCACCGTCCAGGGGCACTGAAGCTTTCTTT
NA	TRBV6-1	NA	TRBJ2-5	CASSEVADQETQYF	TGTGCCAGCAGTGAAGTGGCCGACCAAGAGACCCAGTACTTC
NA	TRBV18	NA	TRBJ1-5	CASSPPGVGQPQHF	TGTGCCAGCTCACCACCGGGGGTTGGACAGCCCCAGCATTTT
NA	TRBV29-1	TRBD2	TRBJ2-1	CSVVPGRRLAGVDEQFF	TGCAGCGTTGTCCCTGGGCGGCGACTAGCGGGAGTGGATGAGCAGTTCTTC
NA	TRBV7-9	NA	TRBJ2-1	CASSLLPAEQFF	TGTGCCAGCAGCTTACTTCCGGCTGAGCAGTTCTTC
NA	TRBV19	TRBD1	TRBJ2-1	CASSVRTGQGPGQFF	TGTGCCAGTAGTGTCCGCACTGGACAGGGCCCGGGACAGTTCTTC
NA	TRBV7-8	NA	TRBJ2-7	CASGLPGVGAHEQYF	TGTGCCAGCGGACTCCCGGGGGTAGGGGCCCACGAGCAGTACTTC
NA	TRBV4-1	NA	TRBJ1-3	CASSQVVGPNSGNTIYF	TGCGCCAGCAGCCAAGTTGTAGGACCGAACTCTGGAAACACCATATATTTT
NA	TRBV7-9	TRBD2	TRBJ2-7	CASSPRTSGSSHEQYF	TGTGCCAGCAGCCCCCGGACTAGCGGGAGTTCCCACGAGCAGTACTTC
NA	TRBV15	NA	TRBJ1-1	CATSSGANTEAFF	TGTGCCACCAGCAGTGGGGCCAACACTGAAGCTTTCTTT
NA	TRBV13	NA	TRBJ1-5	CASSSRGLKNQPQHF	TGTGCCAGCAGCTCTAGAGGGCTCAAAAATCAGCCCCAGCATTTT
NA	TRBV10-3	NA	TRBJ1-5	CATGGHSNQPQHF	TGTGCCACCGGTGGCCACAGCAATCAGCCCCAGCATTTT
NA	TRBV10-3	TRBD1	TRBJ1-5	CAISESMTGQPQHF	TGTGCCATCAGTGAGTCTATGACAGGGCAGCCCCAGCATTTT
NA	TRBV10-3	NA	TRBJ1-1	CLTQSTPTDTGYTEAFF	TGTTTGACCCAGAGTACCCCTACCGATACAGGGTACACTGAAGCTTTCTTT
NA	TRBV7-9	NA	TRBJ1-3	CASSPRTEMASGNTIYF	TGTGCCAGCAGCCCCCGGACAGAGATGGCCTCTGGAAACACCATATATTTT
NA	TRBV11-2	TRBD1	TRBJ1-1	CASSFPGGYMNTEAFF	TGTGCCAGCAGCTTCCCAGGGGGTTACATGAACACTGAAGCTTTCTTT